Below are 17 T cell receptor beta chains sequenced from a single sample in a study of CD8+ T cells in alopecia areata. RNA, once extracted, was reverse transcribed into cDNA for use as the sequencing template. Some clones are missing from TCRdb's copy, which holds only in-frame ones; the method was immunoSEQ multiplex PCR. The sample records roughly 40,000 clones, around 71% being singletons. Noted treatment: oral pan-JAK inhibitor, 5-10 mg twice daily. Sequenced material: CD8+ T cells sorted from blood, taken at week 4, from a patient treated with tofacitinib. The receptors come from a human donor with alopecia areata.

The rearrangement uses TRBV9 and TRBJ1-1; D possibly corresponds to TRBD1 (6 bases). Germline lookup yields CDR1 SGDLS and CDR2 YYNGEE. The CDR3 is made up of 14 amino acids. Trimming left V 4 bases short and J 0 bases short, with 10 bases between. The CDR3 DNA reads as TGTGCCAGCAGCCCCCGGACAGTGAACACTGAAGCTTTCTTT. As protein: CASSPRTVNTEAFF.

V and J are TRBV7-9 and TRBJ1-5, with D perhaps TRBD1 (6 bases). CDR3 length: 14 amino acids. V was trimmed by 10 bases and J by 7 bases, leaving 20 bases between them. Germline loops: CDR1 SEHNR, CDR2 FQNEAQ (reference sequence). The CDR3 nucleotides read TGTGCCAAGCCGGCGAACAGGGACTGCCAGCCCCAGCATTTT. This encodes CAKPANRDCQPQHF. Full variable domain (rest looked up from reference TRBV7-9 and TRBJ1-5): DTGVSQNPRHKITKRGQNVTFRCDPISEHNRLYWYRQTLGQGPEFLTYFQNEAQLEKSRLLSDRFSAERPKGSFSTLEIQRTEQGDSAMYLCAKPANRDCQPQHFGDGTRLSIL.

The chain carries TRBV4-1 and TRBJ2-7; no clear D gene. CDR3 size: 14 residues. V shed 0 bases and J shed 7 bases, with 13 bases lying between them. Germline V gene lookup returns CDR1 MGHRA and CDR2 YSYEKL. The DNA of the CDR3 is TGCGCCAGCAGCCAAGATTCTGAGTGGGTAGAGCAGTACTTC. It yields the protein CASSQDSEWVEQYF.

V and J are TRBV5-6 and TRBJ2-7; D not certain. Looked up from germline, CDR1 is SGHDT and CDR2 is YYEEEE. The CDR3 has 14 amino acids. The ends were cut back, 1 base at V and 2 bases at J, with 10 bases in the middle. The CDR3 nucleotides read TGTGCCAGCAGCTTGATCGGCAGAACCTACGAGCAGTACTTC. Encoded protein: CASSLIGRTYEQYF.

This clone was counted a few times. The CDR3 DNA is TGTGCCTGGAGTCCGGGGGGAAGGATAAATGAGCAGTTCTTC. Its protein is CAWSPGGRINEQFF. The V gene is TRBV30, the J gene TRBJ2-1, with 7 positions matching TRBD2. This CDR3 is built from 14 residues. The V gene end was trimmed by 2 bases and the J gene end by 7 bases; junction bases not matched to a gene: 8. Per germline, CDR1 GTSNPN and CDR2 SVGIG (reference sequence).

The chain recombines TRBV4-3 with TRBJ2-3, with a possible D match to TRBD1 (5 bases). The germline V gene has CDR1 LGHNA and CDR2 YSLEER. V dropped 1 base and J dropped 3 bases, with 11 bases sitting between them. The CDR3 contains 15 residues. CDR3 loop: CASSQGESGTDTQYF. In nucleotides, the CDR3 is TGCGCCAGCAGCCAAGGGGAATCAGGGACAGATACGCAGTATTTT.

The rearrangement links TRBV5-1 to TRBJ2-3; D is possibly TRBD2 (6 bases). With 4 bases removed from V and 4 bases from J, the gap between germline ends came to 16 bases. The CDR3 spans 15 residues. CDR1 and CDR2 (germline): SGHRS, YFSETQ. DNA of the CDR3: TGCGCCAGCAGCGTCACGGGACTCCCAGCAGATACGCAGTATTTT. Encoded protein: CASSVTGLPADTQYF.

The chain uses TRBV19 and TRBJ2-5; 12 nucleotides align to TRBD1. Germline loops: CDR1 LNHDA, CDR2 SQIVND (reference sequence). The CDR3 extends over 13 amino acids. Unmatched junction bases numbered 6, after V lost 10 bases and J lost 6 bases. CDR3 loop: CANGTGGNKTQYF. Written as DNA, the CDR3 is TGTGCCAACGGGACAGGGGGCAACAAGACCCAGTACTTC.

V and J are TRBV27 and TRBJ1-2, with 8 bases fitting TRBD1. V gave up 6 bases and J gave up 3 bases; unmatched junction bases: 0. Germline-derived CDR1 and CDR2 are MNHEY and SMNVEV (reference sequence). This CDR3 has 12 amino acids. The CDR3 DNA is TGTGCCAGCAGGGACAGGGACTATGGCTACACCTTC. Protein: CASRDRDYGYTF.

This rearrangement joins TRBV29-1 to TRBJ2-1; 8 nucleotides line up with TRBD1. CDR3 length equals 14 residues. Germline lookup yields CDR1 SQVTM and CDR2 ANQGSEA. The J segment lost 4 bases and the V segment lost 3 bases, leaving 5 bases of the junction unmatched. DNA of the CDR3: TGCAGCGTTGACCCCCGGGACAGGTACAATGAGCAGTTCTTC. Its translation is CSVDPRDRYNEQFF.

This clone was seen a handful of times. J is TRBJ2-7 and V is TRBV29-1; a possible D gene is TRBD1 (5 bases). CDR1 is SQVTM and CDR2 is ANQGSEA in the germline V gene. The CDR3 has 13 amino acids. V was trimmed by 5 bases and J by 3 bases, leaving 14 bases between them. The CDR3 here is CSVLSGLGYEQYF. CDR3 DNA: TGCAGCGTTTTATCAGGGCTAGGCTACGAGCAGTACTTC.

The chain links TRBV7-8 to TRBJ2-3; a weak D match, TRBD1 (6 bases). The V gene lost 5 bases and the J gene lost 4 bases, with 13 bases spanning the gap. CDR3 length: 14 residues. Germline lookup yields CDR1 SGHVS and CDR2 FQNEAQ. The CDR3 DNA reads as TGTGCCAGCAGCCTACAGGGTTTCCCAGATACGCAGTATTTT. This encodes CASSLQGFPDTQYF.

V usage is TRBV2 and J usage is TRBJ2-5, with 7 bases fitting TRBD1. Germline values: CDR1 SNHLY, CDR2 FYNNEI. The CDR3 is made up of 14 amino acids. With 5 bases clipped from V and 1 base from J, the junction kept 4 bases outside the gene matches. The CDR3 here is CASSTGTVQETQYF. The DNA for the CDR3 is TGTGCCAGCAGTACCGGGACAGTCCAAGAGACCCAGTACTTC. Using reference TRBV2 and TRBJ2-5 for the parts outside the CDR3, the full variable domain is EPEVTQTPSHQVTQMGQEVILRCVPISNHLYFYWYRQILGQKVEFLVSFYNNEISEKSEIFDDQFSVERPDGSNFTLKIRSTKLEDSAMYFCASSTGTVQETQYFGPGTRLLVL.

CDR3: CATEGNTDTQYF. CDR3 nucleotide sequence: TGTGCCACCGAAGGCAACACAGATACGCAGTATTTT. The V gene is TRBV15, the J gene TRBJ2-3; no clear D. Trimming stripped 8 bases from V and 2 bases from J, with 8 bases between. The germline V gene encodes CDR1 LNHNV and CDR2 YYDKDF (reference sequence). The CDR3 has 12 amino acids.

This clone came up a few times. This sequence joins TRBV5-1 and TRBJ2-1, with D uncertain. V lost 0 bases, J lost 5 bases, and 12 bases lay in between. Germline loops: CDR1 SGHRS, CDR2 YFSETQ. CDR3 length: 15 amino acids. The CDR3 spells CASSLVGPLDNEQFF. For the CDR3, the DNA is TGCGCCAGCAGCTTGGTAGGCCCTCTCGACAATGAGCAGTTCTTC.

This chain links TRBV30 with TRBJ2-7; the D gene is possibly TRBD2 (5 bases). The CDR3 spans 11 residues. Germline V lookup: CDR1 GTSNPN, CDR2 SVGIG (reference sequence). The V end was cut by 3 bases, the J end by 3 bases, with 6 bases between. CDR3 coding DNA: TGTGCCTGGAGAGAGGGCTACGAGCAGTACTTC. Amino acid sequence: CAWREGYEQYF.

This clone was seen a handful of times. CDR3 in amino acids: CAWEIAPPEQFF. Here the CDR3 DNA reads TGTGCCTGGGAAATAGCGCCGCCGGAGCAGTTCTTC. The rearrangement joins TRBV30 to TRBJ2-1, with D possibly being TRBD2 (5 bases). The germline V and J ends were trimmed by 5 bases and 10 bases, with 15 bases remaining between them. The V gene's germline CDR1 is GTSNPN and CDR2 SVGIG (reference sequence). The CDR3 runs 12 residues.